These 13 T cell receptor beta chains came from one sample sequenced in a study of vaccination and CD4 T cells after COVID-19. The Oncomine TCR Beta short-read assay sequenced DNA from cultured CD4+ T cells. MiXCR, run by TCRdb on the PCR reads, gives a single entry per CDR3 protein. Altogether several thousand distinct CDR3 sequences are present, roughly 53% being singletons, with the ten largest covering roughly 29%. The treatment is: approximately 10-day PBMC culture with coronavirus spike peptide pools or control peptides (ViraFEST assay). The unexposed donor's CD4+ T cells were collected before the COVID-19 pandemic (2011-2018). Which antigens these TCRs recognize remains unknown. Sequencing was performed on CD4+ T cells from blood, cultured in vitro. All receptors come from a human donor in good health.

This clonotype appeared once. The chain joins TRBV18 to TRBJ1-2; D gene ambiguous. This CDR3 is 14 amino acids long. V gave up 0 bases and J gave up 6 bases, with 11 bases separating them. CDR1 and CDR2 (germline): KGHSH, LQKENI. This CDR3 reads CASSPPGQGNGYTF. The CDR3 region has the DNA TGTGCCAGCTCACCACCGGGCCAAGGGAATGGCTACACCTTC.

The chain carries TRBV6-2 or TRBV6-3 and TRBJ2-5, with 8 bases aligning to TRBD1. V shed 5 bases, J shed 8 bases, and the junction held 10 bases outside the gene matches. The CDR3 sequence is 14 residues long. The germline gives CDR1 MNHEY, CDR2 SVGEGT. As DNA, the CDR3 is TGTGCCAGCAGTCCGGACAGGGAGCTATATACCCAGTACTTC. As protein: CASSPDRELYTQYF.

This clonotype was picked up one time. The chain links TRBV6-2 or TRBV6-3 to TRBJ2-1; D is perhaps TRBD2 (6 bases). CDR1 and CDR2 from the germline V gene are MNHEY and SVGEGT. V shed 4 bases and J shed 3 bases, with 7 bases lying between them. The CDR3 sequence is 13 residues long. The CDR3 here is CASSWGGYNEQFF. The CDR3 coding sequence is TGTGCCAGCAGTTGGGGAGGCTACAATGAGCAGTTCTTC.

The V and J genes are TRBV6-1 and TRBJ2-1, with D unresolved. The CDR3 is 12 residues long. The V end was cut by 8 bases, the J end by 6 bases, with 11 bases between. The V gene's germline CDR1 is MNHNS and CDR2 SASEGT. CDR3 sequence: CASERQANEQFF. The CDR3, as DNA: TGTGCCAGCGAAAGGCAGGCCAATGAGCAGTTCTTC.

V gene TRBV6-2 or TRBV6-3 combines with J gene TRBJ1-5; unclear D gene. Germline V CDR1 and CDR2: MNHEY, SVGEGT. Trimming stripped 7 bases from V and 0 bases from J, with 4 bases between. This CDR3 comprises 12 residues. CDR3 sequence reads: CASKASNQPQHF. In DNA, the CDR3 is TGTGCCAGCAAGGCTAGCAATCAGCCCCAGCATTTT.

This clonotype was counted a few times. CDR3 bases: TGTGCCAGCAGCACAAGGGGCCCAGATACGCAGTATTTT. Its translation: CASSTRGPDTQYF. The chain carries TRBV7-9 and TRBJ2-3; possibly TRBD1 for D (5 bases). V was cut by 5 bases and J by 4 bases, with 10 bases left in between. The CDR3 consists of 13 residues. The germline CDR1 and CDR2 sequences are SEHNR and FQNEAQ (reference sequence).

The V gene is TRBV30, the J gene TRBJ1-2; a possible D gene is TRBD1 (5 bases). V lost 3 bases to trimming and J lost 7 bases, with 12 bases between them. The CDR3 runs to 12 residues. Germline V gene sequence: CDR1 GTSNPN, CDR2 SVGIG (reference sequence). The CDR3 sequence: CAWRKGGAGYTF. The CDR3 DNA reads as TGTGCCTGGAGGAAAGGAGGGGCTGGCTACACCTTC.

The chain uses TRBV5-1 and TRBJ1-2; D not resolved. The CDR3 has 15 amino acids. V was clipped by 5 bases and J by 3 bases, with 17 bases between them. Germline loops: CDR1 SGHRS, CDR2 YFSETQ. The CDR3 DNA reads as TGCGCCAGCAGGAGCGTCTACTCCCGGGACTATGGCTACACCTTC. Protein product: CASRSVYSRDYGYTF.

This clonotype has only a few counts. This rearrangement joins TRBV5-4 to TRBJ1-1, with D perhaps TRBD1 (6 bases). V gave up 0 bases and J gave up 1 base, with 10 bases separating them. Germline assignment: CDR1 SGHNT and CDR2 YYREEE (reference sequence). The CDR3 is 15 amino acids. The CDR3 sequence is CASSLGPGQNTEAFF. The DNA for the CDR3 is TGTGCCAGCAGCTTGGGACCGGGACAGAACACTGAAGCTTTCTTT.

The chain recombines TRBV19 with TRBJ1-2; 7 nucleotides align to TRBD1. The CDR3 is made up of 17 amino acids. The V and J ends lost 7 bases and 6 bases, in that order; junction bases with no gene match: 20. Germline V CDR1 and CDR2: LNHDA, SQIVND (reference sequence). In DNA, the CDR3 is TGTGCCAGTACCATCAGGGCGGGACAGACCTATGTAAATGGCTACACCTTC. It translates to CASTIRAGQTYVNGYTF.

The rearrangement joins TRBV18 to TRBJ1-1; 9 nucleotides line up with TRBD1. V was clipped by 3 bases and J by 4 bases; unmatched bases: 9. Germline lookup yields CDR1 KGHSH and CDR2 LQKENI. CDR3 length equals 16 residues. The CDR3: CASSPQGQGLSTEAFF. CDR3 DNA sequence: TGTGCCAGCTCACCGCAGGGACAGGGCCTTTCCACTGAAGCTTTCTTT.

In this sample, this clonotype turned up once. The rearrangement links TRBV20-1 to TRBJ2-3; 14 bases are shared with TRBD2. The CDR3 has 14 residues. The germline V gene encodes CDR1 DFQATT and CDR2 SNEGSKA (reference sequence). With V trimmed by 5 bases and J by 6 bases, 4 bases remained unmatched. In DNA, the CDR3 is TGCAGTGCTGGACTAGCGGGGGGCGGGGATACGCAGTATTTT. Translated: CSAGLAGGGDTQYF.

The chain is built from TRBV7-9 and TRBJ1-1; D is possibly TRBD1 (6 bases). Germline V lookup: CDR1 SEHNR, CDR2 FQNEAQ (reference sequence). V was pared by 5 bases and J by 0 bases, with 16 bases between. This CDR3 region has 16 residues. The CDR3 here is CASSTTGRGMNTEAFF. DNA for the CDR3: TGTGCCAGCAGCACCACAGGGAGGGGCATGAACACTGAAGCTTTCTTT.